This T cell receptor beta chain was observed in a study of CD8 T cells in Susac syndrome (dated by TCRdb to between 2018 and 2020). For context, the study as a whole: The study used repertoire sequencing to test whether antigen drove CD8+ T cell activation and differentiation in Susac syndrome. What the work shows at the level of the full study, not this receptor alone: The number of individuals in the TCR sequencing and HLA analysis was recognized as being relatively small.

From the cysteine up to the phenylalanine, the CDR3 has a length of 13 residues. The kept DNA is CDR3 alone, 39 bases in frame from the first base. V loses 6 bases of germline sequence and J loses 0 bases, and the interval between the two ends is 8 bases. CDR1 SNHLY and CDR2 FYNNEI were looked up in the germline V gene. High-throughput TCR beta sequencing profiled peripheral blood CD8+ and CD4+ T cells from healthy donors, Susac syndrome patients and multiple sclerosis patients. The multiple sclerosis controls were treatment-naive patients who had stable or active relapsing-remitting disease and met the revised McDonald criteria. Bulk CD8+ and CD4+ T cells were purified by magnetic negative isolation, whereas CD8+ TEMRA cells were enriched by FACS. Blood was collected in EDTA tubes and processed within 24 hours, with PBMCs isolated through density gradient centrifugation. PBMCs destined for TCR sequencing were cryopreserved in liquid nitrogen and later thawed in a 37 °C water bath. A purity of at least 90% was achieved for sorted or isolated CD4+, CD8+ and CD8+ TEMRA cells.

RNA was extracted using the RNeasy kit, and about 0.45 to 1 ug of the RNA was reverse transcribed with random hexamers. The immunoSEQ multiplex PCR assay, covering 54 Vbeta and 13 Jbeta segments, was used to amplify TCR beta CDR3 regions. To correct PCR amplification bias, a synthetic template baseline was used for both primer optimization and computational correction. On the study's bioinformatics: Reads were annotated to V, D and J genes according to IMGT and were analyzed with immunoSEQ Analyzer, with only productive sequences retained. Clonality was computed as one minus Shannon entropy normalized by log2 of the number of productive unique sequences. For each patient and control, public and private clones were evaluated among the 100 most prevalent clones. Clones were defined as Susac-specific if absent from the healthy and MS cohorts, from 900 to 1,300 published viral clones and from other ImmuneACCESS disease sequences. In TCRdb, the public reads were trimmed at Q25 with fastp and aligned with MiXCR, with productive beta chains retained. Rows are combined by CDR3 protein, so each entry shows the most common genes and DNA. V and J calls and clone size were set by TCRdb, not the authors. Present in this sample are about 210,000 distinct CDR3 sequences, 95% of which were seen just once. Of the sample, less than 0.095% is held by the ten largest clones.

With respect to this clonotype: The antigen this receptor binds is unknown. Per-base quality was not reported, and no clone a single base away is much larger than it.

The receptor was derived from a human donor with multiple sclerosis. The V and J genes are TRBV2 and TRBJ1-1; no D gene call is confident. The sequenced sample consisted of CD4+ T cells from PBMCs. In nucleotide form, the sequence is TGTGCCAGCAGCCGTGATATGAACACTGAAGCTTTCTTT. It is translated as CASSRDMNTEAFF.